The clone carrying this T cell receptor (beta chain) was observed a handful of times. Antigen unknown. A J-beta primer mix and a sample-barcoded 5' primer were used in a second PCR of roughly 6 to 12 cycles. TCRdb analysed the 5' RACE reads with MiXCR anew, one entry per CDR3 protein. The table shows under 800,000 distinct CDR3 sequences, with around a fifth occurring only once. The sample comes from a study of blood T cells in healthy people across ages. This CDR3 has 13 residues. The V and J ends lost 3 bases and 5 bases respectively, with 9 bases between them. Germline V gene data show CDR1 as MGHRA and CDR2 as YSYEKL. Findings and caveats of the study: Investigators viewed diversity estimates from one million T cells as underestimates, the study reported.

Sample: blood. The TCR originated in a man between 70 and 80 years old in good health. The gene calls are TRBV4-1 and TRBJ2-3; maybe TRBD2 (5 bases). The DNA for the CDR3 is TGCGCCAGCAGCCATCCGGGGTTAGATACGCAGTATTTT. Its protein product is CASSHPGLDTQYF.